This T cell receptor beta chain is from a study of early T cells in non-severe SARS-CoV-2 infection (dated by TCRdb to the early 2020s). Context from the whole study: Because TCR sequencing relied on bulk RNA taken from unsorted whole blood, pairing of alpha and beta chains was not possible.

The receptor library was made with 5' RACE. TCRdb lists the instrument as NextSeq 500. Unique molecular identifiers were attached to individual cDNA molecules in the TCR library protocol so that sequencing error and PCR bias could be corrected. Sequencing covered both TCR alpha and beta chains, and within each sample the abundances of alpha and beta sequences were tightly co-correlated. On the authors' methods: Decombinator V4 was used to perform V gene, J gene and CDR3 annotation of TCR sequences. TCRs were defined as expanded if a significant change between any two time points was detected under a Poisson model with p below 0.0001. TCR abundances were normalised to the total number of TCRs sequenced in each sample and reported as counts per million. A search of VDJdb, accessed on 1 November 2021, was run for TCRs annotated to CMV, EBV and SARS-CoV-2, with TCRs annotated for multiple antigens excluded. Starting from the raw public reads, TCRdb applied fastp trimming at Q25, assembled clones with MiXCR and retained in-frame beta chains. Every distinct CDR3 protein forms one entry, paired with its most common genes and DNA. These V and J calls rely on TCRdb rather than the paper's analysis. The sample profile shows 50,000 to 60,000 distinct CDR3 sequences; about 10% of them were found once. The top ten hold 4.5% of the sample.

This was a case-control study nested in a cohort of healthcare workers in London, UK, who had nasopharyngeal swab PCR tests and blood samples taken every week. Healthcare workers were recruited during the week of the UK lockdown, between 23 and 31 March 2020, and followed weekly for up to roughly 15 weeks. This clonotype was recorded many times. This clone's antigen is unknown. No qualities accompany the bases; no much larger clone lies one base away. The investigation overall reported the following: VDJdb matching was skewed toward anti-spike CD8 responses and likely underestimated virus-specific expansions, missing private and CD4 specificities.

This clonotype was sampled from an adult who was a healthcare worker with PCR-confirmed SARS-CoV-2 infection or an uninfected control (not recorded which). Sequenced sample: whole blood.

Here the CDR3 is given as CASRSSGTVNTEAFF. DNA sequence: TGTGCCAGCAGATCTTCCGGGACAGTCAACACTGAAGCTTTCTTT. The sequence joins TRBV27 to TRBJ1-1; 7 junctional bases match TRBD1. Relative to germline, V is missing 6 bases and J is missing 2 bases, with 9 bases of the junction outside any gene match. CDR1 is given as MNHEY and CDR2 as SMNVEV, both from the germline V gene (reference sequence). From the cysteine through the phenylalanine, the CDR3 covers 15 amino acids. The sequence is cut down to CDR3 DNA, 45 bases in frame from base 1.